This TCR beta chain was captured in a study of CXCR3-negative and CXCR3-positive naive CD8 T cells. The study's findings and limits: Relative to CXCR3-negative naive cells, CXCR3-positive naive cells had more hydrophobic TRB CDR3s. It was found that naive subsets had comparable surface CD5, and TCR strength was inferred from TRB CDR3 properties.

TRB cDNA libraries were made by UMI-labeled 5' RACE. From its re-call of the 5' RACE reads, TCRdb lists each CDR3 protein once, without DNA. The clone table shows several thousand distinct CDR3 sequences, with the ten largest holding approximately 1.6%. Notes on this clonotype: Its cognate antigen is unknown.

The CDR3 consists of 16 residues. CDR1 is MNHEY and CDR2 is SVGAGI in the germline V gene. The sorter processed each CD8+ T cell subset in triplicate at 300,000 cells apiece. CD45RO-CCR7+CD27+CD95- was the phenotype of naive CD8+ T cells. This chain uses TRBV6-5 with TRBJ2-1; checking the TCRdb D call of TRBD2 is not possible without DNA. Sequencing input: naive CXCR3+ CD8+ T cells from blood. Subset denoted: CD45RO-CCR7+CD27+CD95- naive CD8+ T cells expressing CXCR3 (TNR3+). The receptor's source is a human donor in good health. Some clones in this sample may be carry-over from other donors' samples. CDR3 in amino acids: CASSSPLSSSYNEQFF.